The 9 T cell receptor beta chains reported below all come from one sample, sequenced in a study of CD8+CD57+ T cells in acquired aplastic anemia. Both TCR beta VDJ combination and CDR3 sequence profiling were carried out. Genomic DNA was the template for this profiling. TCRdb passed the reads through MiXCR, listing each CDR3 protein once. The sample has about 270,000 distinct CDR3 sequences, 82% seen once. Patients included in sequencing had previously demonstrated CD8+CD57+ cell expansion by flow cytometry. Sequences were obtained from sorted CD4+, CD8+, or CD8+CD57+ T cells (not recorded which) from PBMCs. These receptors were taken from a human donor with aplastic anemia.

This clonotype was observed a handful of times. A much bigger clone sits one base away, suggesting this may be a read error. V usage is TRBV10-3 and J usage is TRBJ1-2; no definite D call. Germline CDR1 ENHRY, CDR2 SYGVKD. V lost 5 bases to trimming and J lost 5 bases, with 21 bases between them. This CDR3 is 16 amino acids long. CDR3 coding DNA: TGTGCCATCAGTTACGTCGGCGCCTCGGGCCATTATGGCTACACCTTC. Translating it yields CAISYVGASGHYGYTF.

Points on this clonotype: At one end, the junction sequence differs from germline, possibly due to a read error. This sequence joins TRBV7-9 and TRBJ2-3, with D possibly matching TRBD2 (5 bases). CDR3 size: 13 residues. Germline CDR1 and CDR2: SEHNR and FQNEAQ (reference sequence). The CDR3 DNA follows: TGTGCCAGCAGCTTTGAAAGAAGCGGTGGGAAGGATTTT. The encoded protein is CASSFERSGGKDF.

As to this clonotype: One end of the junction does not line up with germline, which may come from a read error. This sequence joins TRBV9 and TRBJ1-2; possible D gene TRBD1, 5 bases. The CDR3 loop spans 15 amino acids. Germline assignment: CDR1 SGDLS and CDR2 YYNGEE. CDR3 sequence reads: CASSAGGKGDYGYTF. The CDR3 coding sequence is TGTGCCAGCAGCGCAGGTGGAAAAGGGGACTATGGTTACACCTTC. The entire variable domain, with the rest obtained from reference TRBV9 and TRBJ1-2, is as follows: DSGVTQTPKHLITATGQRVTLRCSPRSGDLSVYWYQQSLDQGLQFLIQYYNGEERAKGNILERFSAQQFPDLHSELNLSSLELGDSALYFCASSAGGKGDYGYTFGSGTRLTVV.

This clonotype was counted only a few times. The CDR3 nucleotides are TGTGCCAGCAGCGTATACCAGAACTCCTACAATGAGCACACCTTC. Translating gives CASSVYQNSYNEHTF. This rearrangement joins TRBV9 to TRBJ1-2; D gene ambiguous. Germline V gene data show CDR1 as SGDLS and CDR2 as YYNGEE. The CDR3 length is 15 residues. The V end was cut by 1 base, the J end by 12 bases, with 22 bases between. Drawing the rest from reference TRBV9 and TRBJ1-2, the complete variable domain is DSGVTQTPKHLITATGQRVTLRCSPRSGDLSVYWYQQSLDQGLQFLIQYYNGEERAKGNILERFSAQQFPDLHSELNLSSLELGDSALYFCASSVYQNSYNEHTFGSGTRLTVV.

The chain couples TRBV7-8 to TRBJ2-1; weak D call: TRBD2 (6 bases). Trimming shortened V by 0 bases and J by 10 bases, and 19 bases separated the two germline ends. Germline-derived CDR1 and CDR2 are SGHVS and FQNEAQ. The CDR3 runs to 16 residues. The CDR3 loop reads CASSLAGGPETEEQFF. The CDR3 DNA is TGTGCCAGCAGCTTAGCGGGAGGTCCCGAGACCGAGGAGCAGTTCTTC. Full variable domain (missing parts from reference TRBV7-8 and TRBJ2-1): GAGVSQSPRYKVAKRGQDVALRCDPISGHVSLFWYQQALGQGPEFLTYFQNEAQLDKSGLPSDRFFAERPEGSVSTLKIQRTQQEDSAVYLCASSLAGGPETEEQFFGPGTRLTVL.

Concerning this clonotype: Germline is not matched at one junction end, which may reflect a read error. The rearrangement joins TRBV7-2 to TRBJ1-1; D call uncertain. The V gene's germline CDR1 is SGHTA and CDR2 FQGNSA. The length of the CDR3 is 15 residues. For the CDR3, the DNA is TGTGCCAGCAGCTTAGATCTGAGCGGGAAGACTGATGCTTTCTTT. This sequence encodes CASSLDLSGKTDAFF.

Remarks on this clonotype: The junction departs from the called germline gene at one end, perhaps through a read error. V gene TRBV7-3 combines with J gene TRBJ2-3, with D possibly being TRBD2 (6 bases). CDR1 and CDR2 from the germline V gene are SGHTA and FQGTGA. The CDR3 consists of 14 residues. As DNA, the CDR3 is TGTGCCAGCAGTTCTACCGGGAGTTGGGGAGAGACCCAGTTT. This encodes CASSSTGSWGETQF.

Concerning this clonotype: Relative to the germline gene, one junction end is altered; a read error may explain this. The rearrangement links TRBV9 to TRBJ2-1; D perhaps matches TRBD1 (5 bases). This CDR3 comprises 13 residues. The germline gives CDR1 SGDLS, CDR2 YYNGEE. The DNA of the CDR3 is TGTGCCAGCAGTGTTGGGGCGGACAACTTCGAAGCTTTC. It is translated as CASSVGADNFEAF.

For this clonotype: Relative to the germline gene, one junction end is altered; a read error may explain this. The CDR3, as DNA: TGTGCCAGCGGCGACGGTCTGACAGTTACGCAGTATTTT. It encodes CASGDGLTVTQYF. This chain joins TRBV11-3 and TRBJ2-3; possible D gene TRBD1, 5 bases. The germline gives CDR1 SGHNT, CDR2 YENEEA. This CDR3 is 13 amino acids long.